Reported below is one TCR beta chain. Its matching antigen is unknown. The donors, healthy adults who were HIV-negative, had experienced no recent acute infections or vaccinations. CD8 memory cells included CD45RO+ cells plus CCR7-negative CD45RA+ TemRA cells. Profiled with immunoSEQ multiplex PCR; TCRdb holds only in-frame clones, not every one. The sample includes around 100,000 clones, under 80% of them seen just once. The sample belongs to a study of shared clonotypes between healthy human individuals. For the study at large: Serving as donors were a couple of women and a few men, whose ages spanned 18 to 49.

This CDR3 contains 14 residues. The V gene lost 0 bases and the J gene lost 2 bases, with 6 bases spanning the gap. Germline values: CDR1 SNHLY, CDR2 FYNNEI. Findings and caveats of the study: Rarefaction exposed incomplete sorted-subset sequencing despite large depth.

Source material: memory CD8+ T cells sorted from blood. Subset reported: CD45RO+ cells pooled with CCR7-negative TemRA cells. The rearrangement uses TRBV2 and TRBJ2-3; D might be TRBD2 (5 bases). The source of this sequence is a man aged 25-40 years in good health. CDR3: CASSEARVTDTQYF. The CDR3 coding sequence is TGTGCCAGCAGTGAAGCGCGGGTCACAGATACGCAGTATTTT.